Listed here are 30 T cell receptor beta chains from one sample, sequenced in a study of regulatory T cells in long-lasting Graves disease. Described time point: newly diagnosed GD, antithyroid drugs for less than 3 months. Extracted RNA from PBMCs served as the source of the TCR library. Combining iRepertoire HTBI primers with Arm-PCR of CDR3 regions, the authors built TCR beta libraries. TCRdb re-analysed the multiplex PCR reads in MiXCR, keeping a single row per CDR3 protein. Of around 400,000 distinct CDR3 sequences in the sample, 15% to 19% were seen once. The sequencing here drew on peripheral blood mononuclear cells (PBMCs), taken at new diagnosis, from a patient treated with antithyroid drugs. All receptors derive from a female donor with Graves disease.

Ten or more counts support this clonotype. The chain employs TRBV28 and TRBJ2-7; 12 bases match TRBD2. The length of the CDR3 is 14 residues. From germline, CDR1 is MDHEN and CDR2 SYDVKM. The trim removed 6 bases at V and 3 bases at J, leaving 3 bases unmatched. The CDR3 protein is CASSLLAGGYEQYF. DNA of the CDR3: TGTGCCAGCAGCTTACTAGCGGGAGGCTACGAGCAGTACTTC. Full variable domain (missing parts from reference TRBV28 and TRBJ2-7): DVKVTQSSRYLVKRTGEKVFLECVQDMDHENMFWYRQDPGLGLRLIYFSYDVKMKEKGDIPEGYSVSREKKERFSLILESASTNQTSMYLCASSLLAGGYEQYFGPGTRLTVT.

This clonotype has at least ten counts. V usage is TRBV28 and J usage is TRBJ1-5; a possible D gene is TRBD1 (6 bases). This CDR3 has 11 residues. CDR1 and CDR2 (germline): MDHEN, SYDVKM. The V end lost 8 bases, the J end lost 7 bases, and 9 bases lay between the germline ends. This CDR3 is CASSRGQPQHF. CDR3 in DNA: TGTGCCAGCTCGAGGGGGCAGCCCCAGCATTTT.

The rearrangement uses TRBV20-1 and TRBJ2-1; TRBD2 matches at 12 bases. The CDR3 is 17 amino acids. J lost 4 bases, V lost 3 bases, and 10 bases had no gene match. The germline V gene encodes CDR1 DFQATT and CDR2 SNEGSKA (reference sequence). This CDR3 reads CSASPLAGGTLYNEQFF. CDR3 nucleotide sequence: TGCAGTGCTAGTCCCCTAGCGGGGGGGACCTTATACAATGAGCAGTTCTTC.

This clonotype was detected many times. The chain has TRBV20-1 and TRBJ1-1, with TRBD1 identical over 8 bases. The CDR3 is 13 amino acids. The V segment lost 6 bases and the J segment 2 bases; nucleotides outside the gene matches: 5. CDR1 is DFQATT, CDR2 SNEGSKA, per germline (reference sequence). The CDR3 spells CSAHQGANTEAFF. As DNA, the CDR3 is TGCAGTGCCCACCAGGGGGCAAACACTGAAGCTTTCTTT.

This clonotype was counted at least ten times. The gene calls are TRBV3-1 and TRBJ2-3, with 7 bases identical to TRBD1. The CDR3 sequence is 17 residues long. Germline V gives CDR1 LGHDT, CDR2 YNNKEL (reference sequence). The V gene end was trimmed by 4 bases and the J gene end by 1 base; junction bases not matched to a gene: 11. The CDR3 protein is CASSPGQLNRRTDTQYF. The CDR3 DNA reads as TGTGCCAGCAGCCCGGGACAGCTTAACCGGCGCACAGATACGCAGTATTTT.

This clonotype was observed many times. The chain links TRBV4-3 to TRBJ1-2; a possible D gene is TRBD1 (5 bases). Deletions cut 0 bases from V and 7 bases from J, with 12 bases between. The CDR3 consists of 14 residues. The germline V gene encodes CDR1 LGHNA and CDR2 YSLEER. CDR3: CASSQENQGIGYTF. DNA for the CDR3: TGCGCCAGCAGCCAAGAGAATCAGGGTATTGGCTACACCTTC.

Concerning this clonotype: This may come from a read error, since a much larger clone is one base off. The chain carries TRBV28 and TRBJ2-7; 9 bases agree with TRBD2. Trimming cost V 3 bases and J 7 bases; bases outside gene matches: 10. This CDR3 comprises 15 residues. The germline CDR1 and CDR2 sequences are MDHEN and SYDVKM. For the CDR3, the DNA is TGTGCCAGCAGTTTGACTAGCGGACTCCATGGGGAGCAGTACTTC. Translating it yields CASSLTSGLHGEQYF.

Turning to this clonotype: This could be a read error, since a much larger clone is one nucleotide away. The chain is built from TRBV28 and TRBJ1-5; TRBD1 matches at 10 bases. Germline loops: CDR1 MDHEN, CDR2 SYDVKM. Germline trimming cut 4 bases from V and 4 bases from J; bases unmatched to any gene: 4. The length of the CDR3 is 15 residues. Written as DNA, the CDR3 is TGTGCCAGCAGTTCCGGGACAGGGGAAAATCAGCCCCAGCATTTT. As protein: CASSSGTGENQPQHF.

This clonotype was observed a single time. A single base separates this from a much larger clone, so it may be a read error. The chain employs TRBV7-9 and TRBJ2-5; no clear D. The CDR3 sequence is 12 residues long. Looked up from germline, CDR1 is SEHNR and CDR2 is FQNEAQ (reference sequence). The CDR3 DNA reads TGTGTCAGCAGCCCCAGGACAGAGACCCAGTACTTC. Amino acids: CVSSPRTETQYF.

J is TRBJ1-6 and V is TRBV4-3; no clear D. V was trimmed by 4 bases and J by 4 bases, leaving 23 bases between them. The germline V gene encodes CDR1 LGHNA and CDR2 YSLEER. This CDR3 region has 19 residues. CDR3 loop: CASSRNLQRTEPYNSPLHF. CDR3 sequence (DNA): TGCGCCAGCAGCCGAAATCTACAACGGACGGAACCTTATAATTCACCCCTCCACTTT.

This clonotype was counted ten times or more. The rearrangement links TRBV27 to TRBJ2-2; D may be TRBD1 or TRBD2 (5 bases each). V was clipped by 6 bases and J by 6 bases, with 14 bases between them. CDR3 size: 14 residues. Germline V gives CDR1 MNHEY, CDR2 SMNVEV (reference sequence). CDR3 amino acids: CASRVGVIPGELFF. CDR3 nucleotides: TGTGCCAGCAGAGTGGGGGTGATCCCCGGGGAGCTGTTTTTT.

The rearrangement links TRBV20-1 to TRBJ2-3; 13 positions match TRBD2. V gave up 2 bases and J gave up 4 bases; unmatched junction bases: 6. The CDR3 length is 16 residues. Germline loops: CDR1 DFQATT, CDR2 SNEGSKA (reference sequence). The CDR3 DNA reads TGCAGTGCTAGATTACGAGGACTAGCGGGGGCAGATACGCAGTATTTT. It translates to CSARLRGLAGADTQYF.

This clonotype showed up just a few times. The V call is TRBV20-1, the J call TRBJ1-1; tentative D call: TRBD1 (5 bases). CDR3 length: 18 amino acids. Germline CDR1 and CDR2: DFQATT and SNEGSKA (reference sequence). Trimming cost V 1 base and J 3 bases, with 24 bases left between them. The CDR3 here is CSARVGVLEQLGDTEAFF. The CDR3 bases are TGCAGTGCTAGAGTGGGGGTTCTCGAGCAACTAGGAGACACTGAAGCTTTCTTT.

This clonotype appeared many times. The rearrangement uses TRBV5-4 and TRBJ2-5; 9 bases agree with TRBD1. Germline CDR1 reads SGHNT; CDR2 reads YYREEE (reference sequence). The ends lost 4 bases at V and 2 bases at J; junction bases unmatched: 6. This CDR3 has 15 residues. The CDR3 DNA reads TGTGCCAGCAGCATTCGGGGACAGGGTCAAGAGACCCAGTACTTC. It specifies CASSIRGQGQETQYF.

The rearrangement uses TRBV20-1 and TRBJ1-5; maybe TRBD1 (5 bases). The germline V and J ends were trimmed by 8 bases and 4 bases, with 12 bases remaining between them. Germline assignment: CDR1 DFQATT and CDR2 SNEGSKA (reference sequence). The CDR3 has 12 residues. Written as DNA, the CDR3 is TGCAGTACAAGACAGCCAAATCAGCCCCAGCATTTT. Translating it yields CSTRQPNQPQHF.

This clonotype appeared many times. The chain carries TRBV6-2 or TRBV6-3 and TRBJ2-4, with 8 bases that match TRBD1. The germline V gene has CDR1 MNHEY and CDR2 SVGEGT. The CDR3 sequence is 18 residues long. J lost 0 bases, V lost 2 bases, and 9 bases had no gene match. The CDR3 DNA follows: TGTGCCAGCAGTTACGACAGGGGCGATACAATAGCCAAAAACATTCAGTACTTC. Its protein product is CASSYDRGDTIAKNIQYF.

This sequence joins TRBV12-3 or TRBV12-4 and TRBJ2-1, with a possible D match to TRBD2 (5 bases). This CDR3 has 14 amino acids. Trimming pared 6 bases from V and 4 bases from J, leaving 13 bases between. The CDR3 region has the DNA TGTGCCAGCAGCCCCGGGAACCTTTACAATGAGCAGTTCTTC. As protein: CASSPGNLYNEQFF.

This clonotype was observed many times. The chain employs TRBV2 and TRBJ2-7; 9 positions match TRBD2. The CDR3 is made up of 15 amino acids. Germline lookup yields CDR1 SNHLY and CDR2 FYNNEI. Unmatched junction bases numbered 6, after V lost 5 bases and J lost 1 base. The chain's CDR3 is CASSRSGGISYEQYF. DNA of the CDR3: TGTGCCAGCAGTAGGAGCGGGGGGATTTCCTACGAGCAGTACTTC.

The table lists this clonotype with many counts. This rearrangement joins TRBV27 to TRBJ1-1; a weak D match, TRBD1 (5 bases). The V end was cut by 3 bases, the J end by 4 bases, with 12 bases between. CDR3 length: 14 residues. The V gene's germline CDR1 is MNHEY and CDR2 SMNVEV (reference sequence). The CDR3 reads CASSLSREGTEAFF. The CDR3 nucleotides are TGTGCCAGCAGTTTGAGCAGGGAAGGCACTGAAGCTTTCTTT.

This clonotype was recorded many times. The chain combines TRBV27 with TRBJ1-2; no definite D call. Trimming cost V 5 bases and J 5 bases, with 12 bases left between them. The CDR3 is made up of 13 amino acids. CDR1 and CDR2 from the germline V gene are MNHEY and SMNVEV (reference sequence). The CDR3 region is CASSMADGYGYTF. CDR3 nucleotide sequence: TGTGCCAGCAGTATGGCCGACGGATATGGCTACACCTTC.

The sample holds many counts of this clonotype. V is TRBV2 and J is TRBJ1-1; D is uncertain. CDR1 SNHLY and CDR2 FYNNEI come from the germline V gene. This CDR3 is 16 amino acids long. Between the trimmed V and J ends, which lost 1 base and 6 bases, there was a span of 18 bases. This CDR3 is CASSEGPAGLGSEAFF. The CDR3 bases are TGTGCCAGCAGTGAAGGTCCGGCGGGTCTCGGCTCTGAAGCTTTCTTT.

This clonotype was seen at least ten times. The V call is TRBV28, the J call TRBJ1-1, with 11 bases fitting TRBD1. The CDR3 sequence is 17 residues long. Per germline, CDR1 MDHEN and CDR2 SYDVKM. V lost 6 bases and J lost 1; bases outside the gene matches: 10. CDR3 nucleotides: TGTGCCAGCAGAAAGGGACAGGGGGTCGTCGGGAACACTGAAGCTTTCTTT. This encodes CASRKGQGVVGNTEAFF.

This clonotype was detected many times. The V and J genes are TRBV6-1 and TRBJ2-1; 7 bases match TRBD1. CDR1 is MNHNS, CDR2 SASEGT, per germline. J lost 5 bases, V lost 4 bases, and 5 bases had no gene match. The CDR3 length is 14 residues. CDR3 in DNA: TGTGCCAGCAGTGGCGAGGACAGGCACAATGAGCAGTTCTTC. Translation gives CASSGEDRHNEQFF.

This clonotype came up many times. V usage is TRBV2 and J usage is TRBJ1-5, with D possibly matching TRBD1 (6 bases). The CDR3 totals 15 residues. V was shortened by 6 bases and J by 4 bases, with 16 bases between the two germline ends. CDR1 and CDR2 (germline): SNHLY, FYNNEI. The CDR3 DNA reads as TGTGCCAGCAGGATACAGGGAGAGGGGAATCAGCCCCAGCATTTT. It yields the protein CASRIQGEGNQPQHF.

In this sample, this clonotype turned up many times. V gene TRBV4-1 combines with J gene TRBJ1-3; D unresolved. CDR3 length: 18 residues. V shed 0 bases and J shed 0 bases, with 15 bases lying between them. Germline CDR1 and CDR2: MGHRA and YSYEKL. The CDR3 nucleotides read TGCGCCAGCAGCCAAGAGTCCCCGCAGGTTCGCTCTGGAAACACCATATATTTT. Translated, it gives CASSQESPQVRSGNTIYF.

CDR3 coding DNA: TGCGCCAGCAGCTTGGGGCGGGAGGGCCAGGATACGCAGTATTTT. It yields the protein CASSLGREGQDTQYF. This sequence joins TRBV5-1 and TRBJ2-3; 9 bases align to TRBD2. The germline V gene encodes CDR1 SGHRS and CDR2 YFSETQ. The J segment lost 6 bases and the V segment lost 0 bases, leaving 5 bases of the junction unmatched. This CDR3 is built from 15 residues.

This clonotype has ten or more counts. The chain employs TRBV5-5 and TRBJ2-1, with TRBD2 matching 10 bases. From germline, CDR1 is SGHKS and CDR2 YYEKEE (reference sequence). The CDR3 totals 15 residues. The junction had 3 bases not matched to a gene; V was cut back by 0 bases and J by 6 bases. The CDR3 DNA reads TGTGCCAGCAGCTTGGGAAGCGGGAGGGCCAATGAGCAGTTCTTC. Its protein product is CASSLGSGRANEQFF.

The rearrangement joins TRBV4-3 to TRBJ1-2; TRBD1 matches at 10 bases. After removal of 0 bases from V and 6 bases from J, the junction contained 7 bases not matched to a gene. The CDR3 spans 16 residues. Germline CDR1 LGHNA, CDR2 YSLEER. CDR3 nucleotides: TGCGCCAGCAGCCAAGAACGGGACAGGGGTATAGATGGCTACACCTTC. This encodes CASSQERDRGIDGYTF.

This clonotype has a count of ten or more. The V call is TRBV12-3 or TRBV12-4, the J call TRBJ1-4; D not certain. V was cut by 6 bases and J by 0 bases, with 11 bases left in between. There are 15 residues in the CDR3. DNA for the CDR3: TGTGCCAGCAGCTCGTTGGGAGCAACTAATGAAAAACTGTTTTTT. Protein sequence: CASSSLGATNEKLFF.

This clonotype was observed at least ten times. The chain couples TRBV20-1 to TRBJ1-2; D may be TRBD1 (6 bases). Germline CDR1 and CDR2: DFQATT and SNEGSKA (reference sequence). Trimming pared 2 bases from V and 0 bases from J, leaving 10 bases between. The CDR3 runs 14 residues. The CDR3 protein is CSARLDRSNYGYTF. The CDR3 DNA reads TGCAGTGCTAGACTTGACAGGTCTAACTATGGCTACACCTTC.